Following are 28 T cell receptor beta chains from one sample sequenced in a study of T cell changes during pregnancy in multiple sclerosis. TCRdb keeps only in-frame clones here, not all; method: immunoSEQ multiplex PCR. The sample yields 12,000 or so clones, around four fifths seen once. This sample comprised CD8+ T cells from peripheral blood mononuclear cells, obtained after pregnancy. The receptors come from a female donor in good health, enrolled as a control in a pregnancy study.

The chain employs TRBV4-2 and TRBJ2-3; 13 nucleotides align to TRBD2. V lost 0 bases, J lost 4 bases, and 1 base stayed unmatched. This CDR3 has 16 amino acids. CDR1 is LGHNA, CDR2 YNFKEQ, per germline. The CDR3 DNA reads TGTGCCAGCAGCCAAGATGGACTAGCGGGAGCAGATACGCAGTATTTT. Translated, it gives CASSQDGLAGADTQYF.

V is TRBV7-2 and J is TRBJ2-7; D uncertain. Trimming took 4 bases from V and 2 from J, leaving 6 bases between them. The CDR3 has 12 residues. Germline CDR1 reads SGHTA; CDR2 reads FQGNSA. The CDR3 coding sequence is TGTGCCAGCAGCTCCAAGCCCTACGAGCAGTACTTC. It is translated as CASSSKPYEQYF.

This rearrangement joins TRBV5-1 to TRBJ2-7; the D is unclear. Trimming left V 0 bases short and J 0 bases short, with 13 bases between. The CDR3 covers 16 residues. The germline V gene has CDR1 SGHRS and CDR2 YFSETQ. In nucleotides, the CDR3 is TGCGCCAGCAGCTTGGCCCGAGCATGGAGCTCCTACGAGCAGTACTTC. Its translation: CASSLARAWSSYEQYF.

The chain uses TRBV27 and TRBJ2-5; weak D call: TRBD1 (8 bases). Trimming shortened V by 6 bases and J by 0 bases, and 17 bases separated the two germline ends. The CDR3 contains 16 residues. CDR1 is MNHEY and CDR2 is SMNVEV in the germline V gene (reference sequence). The CDR3 DNA follows: TGTGCCAGCAGCACAGGGGGGGGGCCGTACCAAGAGACCCAGTACTTC. Encoded protein: CASSTGGGPYQETQYF.

The CDR3 protein is CASSQVGPGGVYAYEQYF. CDR3 coding DNA: TGTGCCAGCAGCCAAGTTGGGCCAGGGGGCGTTTATGCCTACGAGCAGTACTTC. The chain is built from TRBV14 and TRBJ2-7, with 8 nucleotides matching TRBD1. CDR3 length equals 18 residues. Germline V gene lookup returns CDR1 SGHDN and CDR2 FVKESK. With 1 base clipped from V and 2 bases from J, the junction kept 13 bases outside the gene matches.

The chain couples TRBV9 to TRBJ2-7; the D gene is possibly TRBD1 (5 bases). V dropped 0 bases and J dropped 6 bases, with 13 bases sitting between them. The length of the CDR3 is 14 residues. CDR1 and CDR2 (germline): SGDLS, YYNGEE. DNA for the CDR3: TGTGCCAGCAGCGTAGTCGCGATTGGGGCCGAGCAGTACTTC. Its translation is CASSVVAIGAEQYF.

The chain carries TRBV2 and TRBJ1-2; TRBD1 matches 8 bases. V gave up 7 bases and J gave up 3 bases; unmatched junction bases: 13. This CDR3 has 16 amino acids. From germline, CDR1 is SNHLY and CDR2 FYNNEI. The CDR3 DNA follows: TGTGCCAGCAAAAAGGACAGGGTTGTTGGTGACTATGGCTACACCTTC. It encodes CASKKDRVVGDYGYTF.

The chain carries TRBV27 and TRBJ2-5; D may be TRBD2 (5 bases). The CDR3 is made up of 15 amino acids. Germline lookup yields CDR1 MNHEY and CDR2 SMNVEV (reference sequence). Trimming removed 3 bases from V and 1 base from J, with 12 bases in between. CDR3 in DNA: TGTGCCAGCAGTTTTGTATCAGGACTCCAAGAGACCCAGTACTTC. Translated: CASSFVSGLQETQYF.

The chain links TRBV9 to TRBJ2-7; 9 nucleotides align to TRBD1. Germline lookup yields CDR1 SGDLS and CDR2 YYNGEE. Trimming removed 0 bases from V and 2 bases from J; junction bases left unmatched: 3. CDR3 length: 15 residues. Written as DNA, the CDR3 is TGTGCCAGCAGCGTAGCTGGGACAGGGACCTACGAGCAGTACTTC. It translates to CASSVAGTGTYEQYF.

V gene TRBV4-1 combines with J gene TRBJ1-1; D is perhaps TRBD1 (6 bases). This CDR3 is built from 15 residues. V lost 4 bases and J 5 bases, leaving 17 bases between the germline ends. Germline lookup yields CDR1 MGHRA and CDR2 YSYEKL. The CDR3 region is CASSPGQGPGTEAFF. The CDR3 nucleotides read TGCGCCAGCAGCCCTGGTCAGGGGCCGGGTACTGAAGCTTTCTTT.

This clone was seen just once. This chain uses TRBV9 with TRBJ2-7, with 7 bases that match TRBD1. V lost 3 bases, J lost 2 bases, and 8 bases stayed unmatched. The CDR3 sequence is 15 residues long. CDR1 and CDR2 (germline): SGDLS, YYNGEE. CDR3 DNA sequence: TGTGCCAGCAGCGCCAGATGGGACAGAACCTACGAGCAGTACTTC. The encoded protein is CASSARWDRTYEQYF.

The V gene is TRBV28, the J gene TRBJ2-7; 8 nucleotides align to TRBD2. The CDR3 is 13 residues long. CDR1 is MDHEN, CDR2 SYDVKM, per germline. The J segment lost 6 bases and the V segment lost 6 bases, leaving 7 bases of the junction unmatched. The CDR3 region is CASSLGTSGEQYF. In DNA form, the CDR3 reads TGTGCCAGCAGCCTAGGGACTAGTGGCGAGCAGTACTTC. The variable domain in full, with the rest retrieved from reference TRBV28 and TRBJ2-7, is DVKVTQSSRYLVKRTGEKVFLECVQDMDHENMFWYRQDPGLGLRLIYFSYDVKMKEKGDIPEGYSVSREKKERFSLILESASTNQTSMYLCASSLGTSGEQYFGPGTRLTVT.

This clone appeared once. The chain combines TRBV18 with TRBJ2-2; 8 bases agree with TRBD1. This CDR3 is built from 15 residues. Per the germline V gene, CDR1 is KGHSH and CDR2 is LQKENI. Trimming at V came to 3 bases and at J to 8 bases, leaving 8 bases not matched to a gene. CDR3 in DNA: TGTGCCAGCTCACCGCGCACAGGGGGAGCGGGGGAGCTGTTTTTT. This gives the protein CASSPRTGGAGELFF.

The chain carries TRBV7-9 and TRBJ1-2; the D gene is possibly TRBD1 (5 bases). Trimming cost V 5 bases and J 5 bases, with 21 bases left between them. This CDR3 spans 16 amino acids. The germline gives CDR1 SEHNR, CDR2 FQNEAQ (reference sequence). CDR3 sequence reads: CASSIDRDFRVYGYTF. In nucleotides, the CDR3 is TGTGCCAGCAGCATAGATAGGGACTTTCGTGTGTATGGCTACACCTTC.

By proportion, this clone is large. The genes are TRBV7-9 and TRBJ2-7, with 7 positions matching TRBD1. This CDR3 comprises 14 residues. Germline lookup yields CDR1 SEHNR and CDR2 FQNEAQ (reference sequence). J gave up 3 bases and V 5 bases, and 7 bases lay outside the gene matches. CDR3 bases: TGTGCCAGCAGCCCCAAAGGGGACAGCTACGAGCAGTACTTC. It translates to CASSPKGDSYEQYF.

This clone was recorded only once. The V and J genes are TRBV9 and TRBJ2-7; no clear D. The germline V gene encodes CDR1 SGDLS and CDR2 YYNGEE. Trimming shortened V by 3 bases and J by 3 bases, and 16 bases separated the two germline ends. The CDR3 contains 15 residues. The CDR3 nucleotides are TGTGCCAGCAGCGAAGGAAGAGACTGGTTCTACGAGCAGTACTTC. Translated: CASSEGRDWFYEQYF.

V is TRBV15 and J is TRBJ1-4; the D gene is possibly TRBD1 (6 bases). Trimming took off 1 base at V and 8 bases at J, with 14 bases between the two ends. From germline, CDR1 is LNHNV and CDR2 YYDKDF (reference sequence). There are 15 residues in the CDR3. The CDR3 here is CATSRGRGGEEKLFF. The CDR3 region has the DNA TGTGCCACCAGCAGAGGGAGGGGGGGAGAAGAAAAACTGTTTTTT.

The chain recombines TRBV27 with TRBJ1-6; tentatively, D is TRBD1 (5 bases). Per germline, CDR1 MNHEY and CDR2 SMNVEV (reference sequence). V lost 3 bases to trimming and J lost 8 bases, with 11 bases between them. The CDR3 runs to 14 residues. This CDR3 reads CASSFSGTDSPLHF. For the CDR3, the DNA is TGTGCCAGCAGTTTTTCAGGGACTGATTCACCCCTCCACTTT.

The chain links TRBV4-3 to TRBJ2-1; TRBD2 agrees at 8 bases. Germline CDR1 LGHNA, CDR2 YSLEER. The V gene end was trimmed by 4 bases and the J gene end by 3 bases; junction bases not matched to a gene: 5. There are 15 residues in the CDR3. For the CDR3, the DNA is TGCGCCAGCAGCCCCGAGCGGGAGAGCTACAATGAGCAGTTCTTC. It encodes CASSPERESYNEQFF.

This clone showed up just a few times. This rearrangement joins TRBV10-1 to TRBJ2-7; D is undetermined. The germline V gene has CDR1 WNHNN and CDR2 SYGVQD (reference sequence). The CDR3 has 13 amino acids. V dropped 8 bases and J dropped 2 bases, with 13 bases sitting between them. DNA for the CDR3: TGCGCCAGCCGCTGTCAGGCCCCCTACGAGCAGTACTTC. This gives the protein CASRCQAPYEQYF.

This clone was seen a single time. One end of the junction fails to match germline, which may point to a read error. J is TRBJ2-5 and V is TRBV7-7, with a tentative D call TRBD1 (6 bases). The CDR3 has 15 residues. The germline V gene has CDR1 SSHAT and CDR2 FNYEAQ (reference sequence). CDR3 region: CASSLAQGSQETQYF. CDR3 coding DNA: TGTGCTAGCAGCTTAGCGCAGGGGAGCCAAGAGACCCAGTACTTC.

This chain joins TRBV7-8 and TRBJ2-1; tentative D call: TRBD2 (5 bases). The CDR3 is made up of 16 amino acids. Germline V gene sequence: CDR1 SGHVS, CDR2 FQNEAQ. Trimming cost V 1 base and J 4 bases, with 14 bases left between them. CDR3 protein: CASSLELGVLYNEQFF. CDR3 coding DNA: TGTGCCAGCAGCTTAGAGCTGGGAGTTCTGTACAATGAGCAGTTCTTC. Complete variable domain (other parts from reference TRBV7-8 and TRBJ2-1): GAGVSQSPRYKVAKRGQDVALRCDPISGHVSLFWYQQALGQGPEFLTYFQNEAQLDKSGLPSDRFFAERPEGSVSTLKIQRTQQEDSAVYLCASSLELGVLYNEQFFGPGTRLTVL.

This clone was counted a single time. The J gene is TRBJ2-1, the V gene TRBV7-9, with 7 bases aligning to TRBD2. J gave up 15 bases and V 5 bases, and 19 bases lay outside the gene matches. Germline-derived CDR1 and CDR2 are SEHNR and FQNEAQ (reference sequence). The CDR3 is made up of 15 amino acids. The CDR3 coding sequence is TGTGCCAGCAGCGTGTGGGCTTTGAGCGGGGCCTTGGTGTTCTTC. Translated, it gives CASSVWALSGALVFF.

The V call is TRBV7-9, the J call TRBJ1-4; 7 bases map to TRBD1. This CDR3 spans 13 amino acids. With V trimmed by 4 bases and J by 7 bases, 3 bases remained unmatched. Germline V gene data show CDR1 as SEHNR and CDR2 as FQNEAQ (reference sequence). CDR3 loop: CASSWSGGEKLFF. The CDR3 DNA reads as TGTGCCAGCAGCTGGTCAGGGGGTGAAAAACTGTTTTTT.

V gene TRBV19 combines with J gene TRBJ2-5, with D unresolved. Trimming removed 8 bases from V and 7 bases from J, with 8 bases in between. The CDR3 is made up of 10 amino acids. Germline V gene lookup returns CDR1 LNHDA and CDR2 SQIVND (reference sequence). The CDR3 is CASPPGTQYF. DNA of the CDR3: TGTGCCAGTCCTCCCGGGACCCAGTACTTC.

The chain has TRBV4-2 and TRBJ1-1; TRBD1 might be the D (6 bases). CDR3 size: 16 residues. Trimming took off 4 bases at V and 0 bases at J, with 15 bases between the two ends. Germline lookup yields CDR1 LGHNA and CDR2 YNFKEQ. The CDR3 nucleotides are TGTGCCAGCAGCCCAAAGGGGGTGTTTATGAACACTGAAGCTTTCTTT. Protein product: CASSPKGVFMNTEAFF.

This clone has a handful of counts. The V call is TRBV7-2, the J call TRBJ2-2; 10 bases align to TRBD2. Germline V CDR1 and CDR2: SGHTA, FQGNSA. The CDR3 length is 15 residues. With V trimmed by 5 bases and J by 9 bases, 9 bases remained unmatched. The CDR3, as DNA: TGTGCCAGCAGCCCCTCCGGGACTAGCGCCCGGGAGCTGTTTTTT. Translation gives CASSPSGTSARELFF.

The chain is built from TRBV27 and TRBJ2-1; 9 nucleotides line up with TRBD2. V dropped 4 bases and J dropped 6; count of bases not matched to a gene: 19. The germline V gene encodes CDR1 MNHEY and CDR2 SMNVEV (reference sequence). The CDR3 extends over 19 amino acids. CDR3 DNA sequence: TGTGCCAGCAGTTGGAGTGCACTAGCGGGTGACGTCGTACCCAATGAGCAGTTCTTC. Residues: CASSWSALAGDVVPNEQFF.